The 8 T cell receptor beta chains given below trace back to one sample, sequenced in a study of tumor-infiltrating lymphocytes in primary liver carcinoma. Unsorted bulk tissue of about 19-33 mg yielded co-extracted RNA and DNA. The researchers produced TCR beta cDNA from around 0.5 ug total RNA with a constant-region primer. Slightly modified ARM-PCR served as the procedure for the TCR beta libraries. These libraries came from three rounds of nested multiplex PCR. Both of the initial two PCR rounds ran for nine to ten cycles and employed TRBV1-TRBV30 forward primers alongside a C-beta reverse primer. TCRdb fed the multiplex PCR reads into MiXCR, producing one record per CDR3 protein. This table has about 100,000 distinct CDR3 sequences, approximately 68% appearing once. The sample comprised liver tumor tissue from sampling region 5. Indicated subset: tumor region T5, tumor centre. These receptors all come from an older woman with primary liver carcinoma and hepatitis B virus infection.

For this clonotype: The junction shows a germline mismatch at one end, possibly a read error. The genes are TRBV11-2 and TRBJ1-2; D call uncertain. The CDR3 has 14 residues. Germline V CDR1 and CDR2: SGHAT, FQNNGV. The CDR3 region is CASSLDWTNYGYTF. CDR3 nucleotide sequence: TGTGCCAGCAGTTTAGATTGGACTAACTATGGCTACACCTTC.

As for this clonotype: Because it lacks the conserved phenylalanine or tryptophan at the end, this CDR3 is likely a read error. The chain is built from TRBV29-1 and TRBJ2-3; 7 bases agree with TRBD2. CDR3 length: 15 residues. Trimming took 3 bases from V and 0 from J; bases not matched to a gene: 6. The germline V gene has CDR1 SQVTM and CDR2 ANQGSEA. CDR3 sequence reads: CSVEGEGSSTDTQYS. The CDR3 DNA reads TGCAGCGTTGAGGGGGAGGGAAGTAGCACAGATACGCAGTATTCT.

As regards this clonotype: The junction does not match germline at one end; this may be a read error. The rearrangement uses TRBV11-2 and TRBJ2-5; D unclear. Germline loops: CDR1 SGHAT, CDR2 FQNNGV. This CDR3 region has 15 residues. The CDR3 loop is CASSLRLIRQETPYF. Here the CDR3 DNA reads TGTGCCAGCAGCTTACGATTAATACGGCAAGAGACCCCGTACTTC.

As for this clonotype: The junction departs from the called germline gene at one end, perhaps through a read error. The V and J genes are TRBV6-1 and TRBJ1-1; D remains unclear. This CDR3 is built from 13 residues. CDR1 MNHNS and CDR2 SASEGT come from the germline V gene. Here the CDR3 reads CTSSAKENTEAFF. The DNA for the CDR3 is TGTACCAGCAGTGCCAAGGAGAACACTGAAGCTTTCTTT.

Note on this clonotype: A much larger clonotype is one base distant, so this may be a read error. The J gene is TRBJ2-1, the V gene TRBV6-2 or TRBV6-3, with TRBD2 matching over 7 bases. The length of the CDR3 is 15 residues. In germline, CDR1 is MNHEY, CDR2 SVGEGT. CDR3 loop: CASTPEGLPYIEQFF. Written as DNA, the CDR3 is TGTGCCAGCACTCCCGAGGGACTACCTTACATTGAGCAGTTCTTC.

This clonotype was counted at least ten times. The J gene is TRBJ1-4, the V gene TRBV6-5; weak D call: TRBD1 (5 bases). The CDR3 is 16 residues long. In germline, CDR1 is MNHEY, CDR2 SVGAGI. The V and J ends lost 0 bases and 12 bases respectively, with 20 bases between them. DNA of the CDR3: TGTGCCAGCAGTTACTCGTATTCCAGGGCGGATCTTCAACTGTTTTTT. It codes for CASSYSYSRADLQLFF.

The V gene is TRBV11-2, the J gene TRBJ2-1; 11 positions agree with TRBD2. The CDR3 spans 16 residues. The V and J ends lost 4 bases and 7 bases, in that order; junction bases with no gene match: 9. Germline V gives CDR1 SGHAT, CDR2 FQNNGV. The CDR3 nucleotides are TGTGCCAGCAGCTGCTGGACTAGCGGGTTAGAAAATGAGCAGTTCTTC. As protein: CASSCWTSGLENEQFF.

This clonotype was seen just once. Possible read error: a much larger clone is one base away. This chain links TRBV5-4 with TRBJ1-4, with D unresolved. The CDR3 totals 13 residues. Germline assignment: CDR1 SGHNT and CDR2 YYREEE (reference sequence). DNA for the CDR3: TGTGTCAGCAGCTTCACAACTAATGAAAAACTGTTTTTT. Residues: CVSSFTTNEKLFF.